These 29 T cell receptor beta chains originate from one sample sequenced in a study of control samples from healthy donors and cancer patients. Assay: immunoSEQ multiplex PCR; the TCRdb copy retains only in-frame clones and omits some. The repertoire includes some 120,000 clones, about nine tenths of them detected once, and around 9% sits in the top ten. Sequencing was carried out using blood. These receptors came from a man aged 40-55 years in good health.

V usage is TRBV10-3 and J usage is TRBJ1-1; TRBD1 aligns across 9 bases. CDR1 and CDR2 (germline): ENHRY, SYGVKD. This CDR3 has 15 residues. V dropped 4 bases and J dropped 1; count of bases not matched to a gene: 4. CDR3: CAISAQDRGNTEAFF. The CDR3 nucleotides are TGTGCCATCAGTGCGCAGGACAGGGGGAACACTGAAGCTTTCTTT.

The chain joins TRBV25-1 to TRBJ2-7; D not resolved. The CDR3 is made up of 16 amino acids. Germline assignment: CDR1 MGHDK and CDR2 SYGVNS. V was pared by 3 bases and J by 1 base, with 16 bases between. The CDR3 region has the DNA TGTGCCAGCAGTGACTCCTTTAAGGACGGGTCCTACGAGCAGTACTTC. It encodes CASSDSFKDGSYEQYF.

The V call is TRBV5-1, the J call TRBJ2-7, with 11 bases that match TRBD1. CDR3 length: 15 residues. CDR1 SGHRS and CDR2 YFSETQ come from the germline V gene. Trimming cost V 2 bases and J 3 bases; bases outside gene matches: 4. DNA for the CDR3: TGCGCCAGCAGCTTCTGGACAGGGGGCGTCTACGAGCAGTACTTC. This encodes CASSFWTGGVYEQYF.

The chain uses TRBV11-3 and TRBJ1-6, with D perhaps TRBD1 (6 bases). This CDR3 comprises 15 residues. Germline V gene data show CDR1 as SGHNT and CDR2 as YENEEA. V lost 3 bases and J lost 9, with 15 bases in between. The CDR3 DNA sequence: TGTGCCAGCAGCTTGAACTTCGGGGGCGGTTCACCCCTCCACTTT. Amino acid sequence: CASSLNFGGGSPLHF.

This sequence joins TRBV2 and TRBJ1-1; D call uncertain. V was shortened by 1 base and J by 1 base, with 1 base between the two germline ends. CDR1 is SNHLY and CDR2 is FYNNEI in the germline V gene. The CDR3 extends over 12 amino acids. The CDR3 region has the DNA TGTGCCAGCAGTGAAGGGAACACTGAAGCTTTCTTT. Amino acids: CASSEGNTEAFF.

V usage is TRBV6-4 and J usage is TRBJ1-3; D not resolved. The CDR3 totals 13 residues. V was trimmed by 3 bases and J by 2 bases, leaving 5 bases between them. Germline CDR1 is MRHNA and CDR2 is SNTAGT. The CDR3 bases are TGTGCCAGCAGTGAAACCGCTGGAAACACCATATATTTT. It translates to CASSETAGNTIYF.

The rearrangement uses TRBV11-3 and TRBJ1-3; D unresolved. Germline lookup yields CDR1 SGHNT and CDR2 YENEEA. V lost 1 base and J 0 bases, leaving 10 bases between the germline ends. The CDR3 covers 16 residues. CDR3 loop: CASSLVPGPSGNTIYF. For the CDR3, the DNA is TGTGCCAGCAGCTTAGTTCCGGGTCCCTCTGGAAACACCATATATTTT.

This clone was observed once. The rearrangement uses TRBV2 and TRBJ1-1; possibly TRBD1 for D (6 bases). This CDR3 region has 14 residues. Trimming removed 6 bases from V and 1 base from J, with 12 bases in between. Germline lookup yields CDR1 SNHLY and CDR2 FYNNEI. CDR3 amino acids: CASSMIRGNTEAFF. CDR3 nucleotide sequence: TGTGCCAGCAGCATGATCAGGGGGAACACTGAAGCTTTCTTT.

This clone was detected once. This sequence joins TRBV5-4 and TRBJ1-3, with D perhaps TRBD1 (5 bases). CDR1 and CDR2 from the germline V gene are SGHNT and YYREEE (reference sequence). Trimming took off 0 bases at V and 0 bases at J, with 10 bases between the two ends. This CDR3 contains 16 residues. As DNA, the CDR3 is TGTGCCAGCAGCTTGGCGGGACTCAACTCTGGAAACACCATATATTTT. Protein: CASSLAGLNSGNTIYF.

V usage is TRBV21-1 and J usage is TRBJ1-5. TRBV21-1 is noted as a pseudogene. The CDR3 length is 15 residues. The CDR3 bases are TGTGCCAGCAGCAAGTGGCAGGCGGAGAATCAGCCCCAGCATTTT. Translating gives CASSKWQAENQPQHF.

The chain is built from TRBV18 and TRBJ1-2; D remains ambiguous. This CDR3 has 14 residues. V gave up 5 bases and J gave up 2 bases, with 12 bases separating them. CDR1 KGHSH and CDR2 LQKENI come from the germline V gene. The CDR3 loop is CASSTNTLNYGYTF. The CDR3, as DNA: TGTGCCAGCTCAACAAACACCTTGAACTATGGCTACACCTTC.

The chain couples TRBV9 to TRBJ2-7, with D perhaps matching TRBD1 (5 bases). The V gene lost 3 bases and the J gene lost 2 bases, with 9 bases spanning the gap. The CDR3 totals 13 residues. Germline lookup yields CDR1 SGDLS and CDR2 YYNGEE. The CDR3 DNA reads as TGTGCCAGCAGCGCCAAGGGGACCTACGAGCAGTACTTC. Protein sequence: CASSAKGTYEQYF.

The chain uses TRBV2 and TRBJ1-1; D call uncertain. The CDR3 spans 12 residues. CDR1 is SNHLY and CDR2 is FYNNEI in the germline V gene. Trimming left V 7 bases short and J 5 bases short, with 11 bases between. The DNA of the CDR3 is TGTGCCAGCATCGGGAAGGGTACTGAAGCTTTCTTT. It is translated as CASIGKGTEAFF.

The rearrangement links TRBV30 to TRBJ2-2; 10 bases align to TRBD1. With 1 base clipped from V and 5 bases from J, the junction kept 1 base outside the gene matches. This CDR3 contains 14 residues. Germline lookup yields CDR1 GTSNPN and CDR2 SVGIG (reference sequence). The CDR3 nucleotides read TGTGCCTGGAGTGCGGGACAGGGGACCGGGGAGCTGTTTTTT. It translates to CAWSAGQGTGELFF.

The chain combines TRBV6-2 or TRBV6-3 with TRBJ2-7; 9 bases fit TRBD2. CDR1 is MNHEY, CDR2 SVGEGT, per germline. Unmatched junction bases numbered 12, after V lost 2 bases and J lost 4 bases. The CDR3 contains 17 residues. The DNA for the CDR3 is TGTGCCAGCAGTTACCTGCCGGGACTAGCAAGAAATTACGAGCAGTACTTC. As protein: CASSYLPGLARNYEQYF.

The chain uses TRBV19 and TRBJ1-1; TRBD1 matches at 9 bases. The CDR3 length is 14 residues. Germline CDR1 reads LNHDA; CDR2 reads SQIVND (reference sequence). V gave up 6 bases and J gave up 4 bases; unmatched junction bases: 6. The CDR3: CASSMTGGGTEAFF. The CDR3 bases are TGTGCCAGTAGCATGACAGGGGGGGGCACTGAAGCTTTCTTT.

The J gene is TRBJ1-5, the V gene TRBV7-8, with D possibly being TRBD1 (5 bases). The CDR3 totals 15 residues. V was pared by 1 base and J by 4 bases, with 11 bases between. The germline CDR1 and CDR2 sequences are SGHVS and FQNEAQ. CDR3 region: CASSLGGDLNQPQHF. Written as DNA, the CDR3 is TGTGCCAGCAGCTTAGGGGGGGACCTTAATCAGCCCCAGCATTTT.

The chain has TRBV4-1 and TRBJ1-2; D remains unclear. Trimming removed 2 bases at V and 0 bases at J, with 16 bases between. CDR1 MGHRA and CDR2 YSYEKL come from the germline V gene. This CDR3 is 17 amino acids long. The CDR3 DNA reads as TGCGCCAGCAGCCAAAGCTTGTTGGCCATAACTAACTATGGCTACACCTTC. As protein: CASSQSLLAITNYGYTF.

This chain links TRBV19 with TRBJ2-5; 9 bases agree with TRBD1. The germline V gene encodes CDR1 LNHDA and CDR2 SQIVND (reference sequence). This CDR3 has 16 residues. V lost 4 bases and J lost 4; bases outside the gene matches: 10. CDR3 loop: CASSTKGQGRSETQYF. The CDR3 DNA reads as TGTGCCAGTAGTACCAAGGGACAGGGAAGGTCAGAGACCCAGTACTTC.

J is TRBJ2-3 and V is TRBV11-3; D not certain. Germline V gives CDR1 SGHNT, CDR2 YENEEA. The V and J ends lost 2 bases and 0 bases respectively, with 6 bases between them. CDR3 length: 14 amino acids. The CDR3 nucleotides are TGTGCCAGCAGCTTATTGGGTAGCACAGATACGCAGTATTTT. Protein product: CASSLLGSTDTQYF.

This clone is a singleton in its sample. The V and J genes are TRBV6-2 or TRBV6-3 and TRBJ1-5; D not resolved. CDR1 is MNHEY, CDR2 SVGEGT, per germline. The V gene lost 0 bases and the J gene lost 1 base, with 7 bases spanning the gap. The CDR3 consists of 15 residues. The CDR3 region is CASSYSGRSNQPQHF. In DNA, the CDR3 is TGTGCCAGCAGTTACTCAGGGAGGAGCAATCAGCCCCAGCATTTT.

This sequence joins TRBV6-5 and TRBJ2-2; TRBD2 aligns across 12 bases. Germline loops: CDR1 MNHEY, CDR2 SVGAGI. The V and J ends lost 0 bases and 7 bases, in that order; junction bases with no gene match: 0. The CDR3 is 15 residues long. CDR3 protein: CASSYSTSGGGELFF. The CDR3 DNA reads TGTGCCAGCAGTTACTCGACTAGCGGGGGCGGGGAGCTGTTTTTT.

V and J are TRBV10-1 and TRBJ2-2, with D unclear. V lost 2 bases and J lost 0, with 7 bases in between. This CDR3 is built from 15 residues. Per the germline V gene, CDR1 is WNHNN and CDR2 is SYGVQD (reference sequence). CDR3 DNA: TGCGCCAGCAGTGAGAGGTCGTCGAACACCGGGGAGCTGTTTTTT. It is translated as CASSERSSNTGELFF.

CDR3 nucleotide sequence: TGTGCCAGCAGTCAGTCGAACACCGGGGAGCTGTTTTTT. Translation gives CASSQSNTGELFF. The chain employs TRBV12-3 or TRBV12-4 and TRBJ2-2; D remains unclear. The CDR3 is 13 amino acids. V lost 5 bases to trimming and J lost 0 bases, with 4 bases between them.

The rearrangement uses TRBV5-1 and TRBJ1-2; a weak D match, TRBD1 (6 bases). Trimming removed 0 bases at V and 4 bases at J, with 16 bases between. The V gene's germline CDR1 is SGHRS and CDR2 YFSETQ. The CDR3 is 16 amino acids. In nucleotides, the CDR3 is TGCGCCAGCAGCTTGGTCGGGGGCAGGGGATCCTATGGCTACACCTTC. Protein: CASSLVGGRGSYGYTF.

V gene TRBV11-3 combines with J gene TRBJ2-2; the D gene could be TRBD1 or TRBD2 (5 bases each). Germline assignment: CDR1 SGHNT and CDR2 YENEEA. V gave up 4 bases and J gave up 0 bases, with 12 bases separating them. This CDR3 is built from 16 residues. The DNA of the CDR3 is TGTGCCAGCAGCTCCCGGGACCCCGCGAACACCGGGGAGCTGTTTTTT. Its protein product is CASSSRDPANTGELFF.

The gene calls are TRBV4-1 and TRBJ2-2; D might be TRBD1 or TRBD2, each matching 7 bases. V shed 5 bases and J shed 4 bases, with 20 bases lying between them. The CDR3 is 17 residues long. Germline V CDR1 and CDR2: MGHRA, YSYEKL. Here the CDR3 reads CASSDERDSGGTGELFF. The CDR3 DNA follows: TGCGCCAGCAGCGATGAGCGGGACTCAGGGGGCACCGGGGAGCTGTTTTTT.

J is TRBJ1-1 and V is TRBV18; D remains ambiguous. Germline loops: CDR1 KGHSH, CDR2 LQKENI. Trimming removed 2 bases at V and 8 bases at J, with 9 bases between. The CDR3 is 12 amino acids. As DNA, the CDR3 is TGTGCCAGCTCACCATTGGAACAGGAAGCTTTCTTT. Protein: CASSPLEQEAFF.

This chain joins TRBV5-4 and TRBJ2-7; D not resolved. This CDR3 is 15 amino acids long. The V gene lost 0 bases and the J gene lost 0 bases, with 10 bases spanning the gap. The germline V gene encodes CDR1 SGHNT and CDR2 YYREEE (reference sequence). The CDR3 reads CASSLDPFSSYEQYF. As DNA, the CDR3 is TGTGCCAGCAGCTTGGATCCGTTTAGCTCCTACGAGCAGTACTTC.